The rows below give T cell receptor beta chains drawn from one sample of a study of shared clonotypes between healthy human individuals. Measured with immunoSEQ multiplex PCR; TCRdb has only the in-frame clones, and not every one. Among roughly 2,500,000 clones listed, 80% to 95% were seen once. The sample comprised naive CD4+ T cells from PBMCs. The receptors stem from a man younger than 30 in good health. Some clones in this sample may be carry-over from other donors' samples. The CDR3 runs from the conserved cysteine through the conserved F or W. A D gene is named only where the DNA matches it firmly. For some rows the clone size is stated as once, few or many, or as a class when expanded; others skip it.

j_gene: TRBJ2-7; d_gene: NA; v_gene: TRBV6-1; abundance: NA; CDR3nt: TGTGCCAGCAGTGAATCCACGGGGTACTACGAGCAGTACTTC; CDR3aa: CASSESTGYYEQYF
j_gene: TRBJ2-3; d_gene: TRBD1; v_gene: TRBV18; abundance: NA; CDR3nt: TGTGCCAGCTGCCGGGGACAGGGAGGGGCAGATACGCAGTATTTT; CDR3aa: CASCRGQGGADTQYF
j_gene: TRBJ2-1; d_gene: NA; v_gene: TRBV18; abundance: once; CDR3nt: TGTGCCAGCTCACCCCCCGCTCGACTATTGCCTCAGTTCTTC; CDR3aa: CASSPPARLLPQFF
j_gene: TRBJ1-1; d_gene: NA; v_gene: TRBV29-1; abundance: NA; CDR3nt: TGCAGCGTGCGGGACGGCCGAATGAACACTGAAGCTTTCTTT; CDR3aa: CSVRDGRMNTEAFF
j_gene: TRBJ2-1; d_gene: NA; v_gene: TRBV7-2; abundance: NA; CDR3nt: TGTGCCAGCGGCGGAACCTCCTACAATGAGCAGTTCTTC; CDR3aa: CASGGTSYNEQFF
j_gene: TRBJ1-2; d_gene: NA; v_gene: TRBV7-6; abundance: NA; CDR3nt: TGTGCCAGCAGCGCGACCGGGAGAAACTATGGCTACACCTTC; CDR3aa: CASSATGRNYGYTF
j_gene: TRBJ2-6; d_gene: NA; v_gene: TRBV28; abundance: NA; CDR3nt: TGTGCCAGCAGTTTGTTTAACAGGGTTATAACTGGGGCCAACGTCCTGACTTTC; CDR3aa: CASSLFNRVITGANVLTF
j_gene: TRBJ2-3; d_gene: NA; v_gene: TRBV10-3; abundance: NA; CDR3nt: TGTGCCGTGGGGATCGGGGTTACGTATTTT; CDR3aa: CAVGIGVTYF
j_gene: TRBJ2-5; d_gene: TRBD2; v_gene: TRBV27; abundance: NA; CDR3nt: TGTGCCAGCAGTAGGATGGGGACTAGCGGCCAAGAGACCCAGTACTTC; CDR3aa: CASSRMGTSGQETQYF
j_gene: TRBJ2-3; d_gene: NA; v_gene: TRBV18; abundance: NA; CDR3nt: TGTGCCAGCTCACCAATCGGGGGGACAGGCGACACAGATACGCAGTATTTT; CDR3aa: CASSPIGGTGDTDTQYF
j_gene: TRBJ2-5; d_gene: NA; v_gene: TRBV4-1; abundance: NA; CDR3nt: TGCGCCAGCAGCCACCCGACTAACCTTCGGGAGACCCAGTACTTC; CDR3aa: CASSHPTNLRETQYF
j_gene: TRBJ2-6; d_gene: NA; v_gene: TRBV28; abundance: NA; CDR3nt: TGTGCCAGCAGTTGGCAGGGTTCTGGGGCCAACGTCCTGACTTTC; CDR3aa: CASSWQGSGANVLTF
j_gene: TRBJ2-7; d_gene: NA; v_gene: TRBV18; abundance: NA; CDR3nt: TGTGCCAGCCGGGCCGGGACCGACGCCTACGAGCAGTACTTC; CDR3aa: CASRAGTDAYEQYF
j_gene: TRBJ2-1; d_gene: NA; v_gene: TRBV9; abundance: NA; CDR3nt: TGTGCCAGCAGCGTAGATGTGGGGGGCCGAATTTCCTACAATGAGCAGTTCTTC; CDR3aa: CASSVDVGGRISYNEQFF
j_gene: TRBJ2-7; d_gene: TRBD1; v_gene: TRBV29-1; abundance: once; CDR3nt: TGCAGCGTTGGGGGACAGGCCGCCTACGAGCAGTACTTC; CDR3aa: CSVGGQAAYEQYF
j_gene: TRBJ2-3; d_gene: TRBD1; v_gene: TRBV5-1; abundance: NA; CDR3nt: TGCGCCACCACCGGGACAGGGGGCACAGATACGCAGTATTTT; CDR3aa: CATTGTGGTDTQYF
j_gene: TRBJ2-1; d_gene: TRBD2; v_gene: TRBV5-1; abundance: NA; CDR3nt: TGCGCCAGCAGCCTGACTAGCGGGATCCTCGATGAGCAGTTCTTC; CDR3aa: CASSLTSGILDEQFF
j_gene: TRBJ1-1; d_gene: NA; v_gene: TRBV7-9; abundance: NA; CDR3nt: TGTGCCAGCAGCTTAGTGGCAGGGAACACTGAAGCTTTCTTT; CDR3aa: CASSLVAGNTEAFF
j_gene: TRBJ2-7; d_gene: NA; v_gene: TRBV5-1; abundance: NA; CDR3nt: TGCGCCAGCAGCTTCCCCGAGGTGGGGAACTACGAGCAGTACTTC; CDR3aa: CASSFPEVGNYEQYF
j_gene: TRBJ2-5; d_gene: NA; v_gene: TRBV7-3; abundance: NA; CDR3nt: TGTGCCAGCAGCTTAACGGCAGAAGAGACCCAGTACTTC; CDR3aa: CASSLTAEETQYF
j_gene: TRBJ2-7; d_gene: TRBD1; v_gene: TRBV23-1; abundance: NA; CDR3nt: TGCGCCAGCAGTCAATTGCCAGGGGGAAACGAGCAGTACTTC; CDR3aa: CASSQLPGGNEQYF
j_gene: TRBJ1-5; d_gene: TRBD1; v_gene: TRBV5-8; abundance: NA; CDR3nt: TGTGCCAGCAGCACTCCGAACCGGGACAGGGGTAATCCTAGCAATCAGCCCCAGCATTTT; CDR3aa: CASSTPNRDRGNPSNQPQHF
j_gene: TRBJ2-7; d_gene: TRBD1; v_gene: TRBV25-1; abundance: NA; CDR3nt: TGTGCCAGCAGAGAGACAGGGTCAGGCTTCTACGAGCAGTACTTC; CDR3aa: CASRETGSGFYEQYF
j_gene: TRBJ2-6; d_gene: TRBD1; v_gene: TRBV5-1; abundance: NA; CDR3nt: TGCGCCAGCCGACCTGGACAGGGCGACTTGGAGGGGGCCAACGTCCTGACTTTC; CDR3aa: CASRPGQGDLEGANVLTF
j_gene: TRBJ2-7; d_gene: TRBD1; v_gene: TRBV9; abundance: NA; CDR3nt: TGTGCCAGCAGCGTGGGGGACAGGGCCGAGCAGTACTTC; CDR3aa: CASSVGDRAEQYF
j_gene: TRBJ2-5; d_gene: TRBD2; v_gene: TRBV12-5; abundance: NA; CDR3nt: TGTGCTAGTGGTTTGGTCGTGACTAGCGGTAAGGGAGAGACCCAGTACTTC; CDR3aa: CASGLVVTSGKGETQYF
j_gene: TRBJ2-7; d_gene: TRBD2; v_gene: TRBV25-1; abundance: NA; CDR3nt: TGTGCCAGCACCTCGGATAGCGGGTACCCCTACGAGCAGTACTTC; CDR3aa: CASTSDSGYPYEQYF
j_gene: TRBJ2-5; d_gene: NA; v_gene: TRBV5-4; abundance: NA; CDR3nt: TGTGCCAGCAACCTTGGGGGGGCCGGTCAAGAGACCCAGTACTTC; CDR3aa: CASNLGGAGQETQYF
j_gene: TRBJ2-7; d_gene: TRBD1; v_gene: TRBV9; abundance: once; CDR3nt: TGTGCCAGCAGCGTAGCTCCGACAGGGCTTACTGCCGAGCAGTACTTC; CDR3aa: CASSVAPTGLTAEQYF
j_gene: TRBJ2-7; d_gene: TRBD1; v_gene: TRBV7-6; abundance: NA; CDR3nt: TGTGCCAGCAGCTTAGTACAGGGGTCCTACGAGCAGTACTTC; CDR3aa: CASSLVQGSYEQYF
j_gene: TRBJ2-7; d_gene: TRBD1; v_gene: TRBV27; abundance: NA; CDR3nt: TGTGCCAGCAGATTTACCGGGACAGGGCGCAACGAGCAGTACTTC; CDR3aa: CASRFTGTGRNEQYF
j_gene: TRBJ2-1; d_gene: NA; v_gene: TRBV5-1; abundance: once; CDR3nt: TGCGCCAGCAGCTTGTACTCTTTGGCAGCGCCGGTACAGGATGAGCAGTTCTTC; CDR3aa: CASSLYSLAAPVQDEQFF
j_gene: TRBJ1-5; d_gene: NA; v_gene: TRBV27; abundance: NA; CDR3nt: TGTGCCAATCATCCGGGTAGCAATCAGCCCCAGCATTTT; CDR3aa: CANHPGSNQPQHF
j_gene: TRBJ2-7; d_gene: NA; v_gene: TRBV6-5; abundance: few; CDR3nt: TGTGCCAGCAGTAAGCAGGGGGGCTCCTACGAGCAGTACTTC; CDR3aa: CASSKQGGSYEQYF
j_gene: TRBJ2-2; d_gene: NA; v_gene: TRBV7-3; abundance: NA; CDR3nt: TGTGCCAGCAGCTTAAGTAGTTCCACCGGGGAGCTGTTTTTT; CDR3aa: CASSLSSSTGELFF
j_gene: TRBJ2-7; d_gene: TRBD2; v_gene: TRBV29-1; abundance: NA; CDR3nt: TGCAGCGTTGCCGGGACTAGAATGGGAGAGCAGTACTTC; CDR3aa: CSVAGTRMGEQYF
j_gene: TRBJ1-3; d_gene: NA; v_gene: TRBV9; abundance: once; CDR3nt: TGTGCCAGCAGCGGCAAACAGGGAGTTGGAAACACCATATATTTT; CDR3aa: CASSGKQGVGNTIYF
j_gene: TRBJ2-7; d_gene: NA; v_gene: TRBV7-6; abundance: once; CDR3nt: TGTGCCAGCAGCTTATATCCTTTAATCTACGAGCAGTACTTC; CDR3aa: CASSLYPLIYEQYF
j_gene: TRBJ1-1; d_gene: TRBD1; v_gene: TRBV4-2; abundance: few; CDR3nt: TGTGCCAGCAGCCAACCTTGGGGACAGGGGGGAAGCGGTTTCTTT; CDR3aa: CASSQPWGQGGSGFF